These T cell receptor beta chains were read from a single sample in a study of Ad26.COV2.S vaccination and SARS-CoV-2 variants. Only in-frame clones appear in the TCRdb table, and some are missing; sequencing was by immunoSEQ multiplex PCR. The sample yields roughly 700,000 clones, around 90% seen once. The source was peripheral blood, collected in a trial of Ad26.COV2.S vaccine versus placebo. These receptors were taken from a person aged 18-65 years who received the Ad26.COV2.S COVID-19 vaccine or a placebo. CDR3s include the opening cysteine and the closing phenylalanine or tryptophan. The D gene is left open where the match is weak. Clone size is not always given. Where it is, it says once, few, many or a class for expanded clones.

CDR3 DNA: TGTGCCAGCTCGGAGACAGGGCAAGGGTCACCCCTCCACTTT
CDR3 protein: CASSETGQGSPLHF
clone size: NA
D gene: TRBD1
CDR3 length: 14
J gene: TRBJ1-6
V gene: TRBV18

CDR3 DNA: TGTGCCAGCAGCCCCGGACAGTCTAGCACAGATACGCAGTATTTT
CDR3 protein: CASSPGQSSTDTQYF
clone size: NA
D gene: NA
CDR3 length: 15
J gene: TRBJ2-3
V gene: TRBV7-9

CDR3 DNA: TGTGCCAGCAGCCCGCGGGGGGCCCGCACAGATACGCAGTATTTT
CDR3 protein: CASSPRGARTDTQYF
clone size: NA
D gene: TRBD2
CDR3 length: 15
J gene: TRBJ2-3
V gene: TRBV9

CDR3 DNA: TGTGCCAGCAGCCCTTTGGGGGGGGGCCGAGAGACCCAGTACTTC
CDR3 protein: CASSPLGGGRETQYF
clone size: NA
D gene: NA
CDR3 length: 15
J gene: TRBJ2-5
V gene: TRBV5-4

CDR3 DNA: TGTGCCAGCTCGCTCGGACTAGCGAGCTACAATGAGCAGTTCTTC
CDR3 protein: CASSLGLASYNEQFF
clone size: NA
D gene: TRBD2
CDR3 length: 15
J gene: TRBJ2-1
V gene: TRBV18

CDR3 DNA: TGTGCCAGCAGTTACGACAGCCGACGCTTTGGAAACACCATATATTTT
CDR3 protein: CASSYDSRRFGNTIYF
clone size: NA
D gene: NA
CDR3 length: 16
J gene: TRBJ1-3
V gene: TRBV6-6

CDR3 DNA: TGTGCCAGTAGCTCCCGTGGTGGGGAGACCCAGTACTTC
CDR3 protein: CASSSRGGETQYF
clone size: NA
D gene: NA
CDR3 length: 13
J gene: TRBJ2-5
V gene: TRBV19

CDR3 DNA: TGTGCCAGCTCACAGGGACAGGCGTTCTATGGCTACACCTTC
CDR3 protein: CASSQGQAFYGYTF
clone size: NA
D gene: TRBD1
CDR3 length: 14
J gene: TRBJ1-2
V gene: TRBV18

CDR3 DNA: TGTGCCAGCAGTGAAGCGTCACAAAGGGCCGGCCCTGAAGCTTTCTTT
CDR3 protein: CASSEASQRAGPEAFF
clone size: NA
D gene: NA
CDR3 length: 16
J gene: TRBJ1-1
V gene: TRBV2

CDR3 DNA: TGTGCCAGCAGCTTAGAATCCTACTATGGCTACACCTTC
CDR3 protein: CASSLESYYGYTF
clone size: NA
D gene: NA
CDR3 length: 13
J gene: TRBJ1-2
V gene: TRBV7-2

CDR3 DNA: TGTGCCAGCAGTTTATTCGGGACCTGGGGCGAGCAGTACTTC
CDR3 protein: CASSLFGTWGEQYF
clone size: NA
D gene: NA
CDR3 length: 14
J gene: TRBJ2-7
V gene: TRBV27

CDR3 DNA: TGTGCCAGCAGCCCGGACAGGGAGCGTCAGCCCCAGCATTTT
CDR3 protein: CASSPDRERQPQHF
clone size: NA
D gene: TRBD1
CDR3 length: 14
J gene: TRBJ1-5
V gene: TRBV3-1/TRBV3-2

CDR3 DNA: TGTGCCAGCAGTGAAGCGCCGACCTACGAGCAGTACTTC
CDR3 protein: CASSEAPTYEQYF
clone size: NA
D gene: NA
CDR3 length: 13
J gene: TRBJ2-7
V gene: TRBV6-1

CDR3 DNA: TGTGCCAGCAGTCTTTATACAGCGGGACGGAGGGAGACCCAGTACTTC
CDR3 protein: CASSLYTAGRRETQYF
clone size: NA
D gene: TRBD2
CDR3 length: 16
J gene: TRBJ2-5
V gene: TRBV27

CDR3 DNA: TGTGCCAGCTCCTCCGGGACAGGGGGCGCCGAGCAGTACTTC
CDR3 protein: CASSSGTGGAEQYF
clone size: NA
D gene: TRBD1
CDR3 length: 14
J gene: TRBJ2-7
V gene: TRBV3-1/TRBV3-2

CDR3 DNA: TGTGCCAGCAGCTTGATGGGGATGAACACTGAAGCTTTCTTT
CDR3 protein: CASSLMGMNTEAFF
clone size: NA
D gene: NA
CDR3 length: 14
J gene: TRBJ1-1
V gene: TRBV5-5

CDR3 DNA: TGCGCCAGCAGCCTAGGAGGGACTCAGAGCTCCTACAATGAGCAGTTCTTC
CDR3 protein: CASSLGGTQSSYNEQFF
clone size: once
D gene: NA
CDR3 length: 17
J gene: TRBJ2-1
V gene: TRBV5-1

CDR3 DNA: TGTGCCAGCAGCCCCTCGACTCTTAGCTCCTACAATGAGCAGTTCTTC
CDR3 protein: CASSPSTLSSYNEQFF
clone size: NA
D gene: NA
CDR3 length: 16
J gene: TRBJ2-1
V gene: TRBV5-4

CDR3 DNA: TGTGCCAGCTCACAGAGTGGCACAGATACGCAGTATTTT
CDR3 protein: CASSQSGTDTQYF
clone size: NA
D gene: NA
CDR3 length: 13
J gene: TRBJ2-3
V gene: TRBV18

CDR3 DNA: TGTGCCAGTAGTATAGATCACGGCGGCGGCACTGAAGCTTTCTTT
CDR3 protein: CASSIDHGGGTEAFF
clone size: NA
D gene: NA
CDR3 length: 15
J gene: TRBJ1-1
V gene: TRBV19

CDR3 DNA: TGCAGCGTTGGGGCGGGCCCCTCCTACGAGCAGTACTTC
CDR3 protein: CSVGAGPSYEQYF
clone size: NA
D gene: NA
CDR3 length: 13
J gene: TRBJ2-7
V gene: TRBV29-1

CDR3 DNA: TGTGCCACCGAGAGACGGGGGAACTACGAGCAGTACTTC
CDR3 protein: CATERRGNYEQYF
clone size: NA
D gene: NA
CDR3 length: 13
J gene: TRBJ2-7
V gene: TRBV5-4

CDR3 DNA: TGTGCCAGTATCACCTCTGTCTATGGCTACACCTTC
CDR3 protein: CASITSVYGYTF
clone size: NA
D gene: NA
CDR3 length: 12
J gene: TRBJ1-2
V gene: TRBV19

CDR3 DNA: TGTGCCAGCAGCCAAGTTTTGGGGATCGGGACTGAAGCTTTCTTT
CDR3 protein: CASSQVLGIGTEAFF
clone size: NA
D gene: NA
CDR3 length: 15
J gene: TRBJ1-1
V gene: TRBV7-9

CDR3 DNA: TGTGCCAGAAGCTGGTCCGGGACAGGGTACTCCTCCTATAATTCACCCCTCCACTTT
CDR3 protein: CARSWSGTGYSSYNSPLHF
clone size: NA
D gene: TRBD1
CDR3 length: 19
J gene: TRBJ1-6
V gene: TRBV5-3

CDR3 DNA: TGTGCCAGTAGTCAGTGGTCCTATAATTCACCCCTCCACTTT
CDR3 protein: CASSQWSYNSPLHF
clone size: NA
D gene: NA
CDR3 length: 14
J gene: TRBJ1-6
V gene: TRBV19

CDR3 DNA: TGTGCCAGCAGCGGACAGGGAATACAGCCCCAGCATTTT
CDR3 protein: CASSGQGIQPQHF
clone size: NA
D gene: TRBD1
CDR3 length: 13
J gene: TRBJ1-5
V gene: TRBV2

CDR3 DNA: TGTGCCTGGAGTAGTTTTTTTTATGGCTACACCTTC
CDR3 protein: CAWSSFFYGYTF
clone size: NA
D gene: NA
CDR3 length: 12
J gene: TRBJ1-2
V gene: TRBV30

CDR3 DNA: TGTGCCATCAGTATTGGGACAGGGGTCGGAACCGGGGAGCTGTTTTTT
CDR3 protein: CAISIGTGVGTGELFF
clone size: NA
D gene: TRBD1
CDR3 length: 16
J gene: TRBJ2-2
V gene: TRBV10-3

CDR3 DNA: TGTGCCAGCAGCCAAGGGGGGGGACATAGGTCAGATACGCAGTATTTT
CDR3 protein: CASSQGGGHRSDTQYF
clone size: NA
D gene: NA
CDR3 length: 16
J gene: TRBJ2-3
V gene: TRBV3-1/TRBV3-2

CDR3 DNA: TGTGCCAGCAGCCAAACAGGGAGGACTAATGAAAAACTGTTTTTT
CDR3 protein: CASSQTGRTNEKLFF
clone size: NA
D gene: NA
CDR3 length: 15
J gene: TRBJ1-4
V gene: TRBV3-1/TRBV3-2